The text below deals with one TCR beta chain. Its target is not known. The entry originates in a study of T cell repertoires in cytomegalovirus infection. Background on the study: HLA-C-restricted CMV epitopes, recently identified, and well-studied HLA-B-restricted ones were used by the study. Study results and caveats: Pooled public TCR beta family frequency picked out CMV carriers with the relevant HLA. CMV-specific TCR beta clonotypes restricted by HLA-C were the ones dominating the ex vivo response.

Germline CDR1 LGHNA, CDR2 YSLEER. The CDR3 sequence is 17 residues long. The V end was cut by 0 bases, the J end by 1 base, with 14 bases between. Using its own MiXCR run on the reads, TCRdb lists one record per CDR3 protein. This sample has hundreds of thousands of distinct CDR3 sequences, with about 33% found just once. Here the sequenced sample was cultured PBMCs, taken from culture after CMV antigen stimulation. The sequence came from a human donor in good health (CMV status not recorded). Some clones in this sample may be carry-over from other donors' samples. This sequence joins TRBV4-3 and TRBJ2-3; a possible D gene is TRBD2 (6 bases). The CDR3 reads CASSQETVASGTDTQYF. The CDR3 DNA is TGCGCCAGCAGCCAAGAGACGGTAGCTAGCGGCACAGATACGCAGTATTTT.